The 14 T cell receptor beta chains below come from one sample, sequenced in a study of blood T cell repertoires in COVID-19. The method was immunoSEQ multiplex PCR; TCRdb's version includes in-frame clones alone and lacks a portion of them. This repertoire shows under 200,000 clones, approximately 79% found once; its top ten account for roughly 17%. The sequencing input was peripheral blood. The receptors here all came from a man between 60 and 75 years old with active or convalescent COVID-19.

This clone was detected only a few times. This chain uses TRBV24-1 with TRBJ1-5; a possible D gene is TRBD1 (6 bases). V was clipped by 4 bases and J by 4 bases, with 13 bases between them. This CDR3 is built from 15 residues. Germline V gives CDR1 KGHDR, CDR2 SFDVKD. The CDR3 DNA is TGTGCCACCAGTGACTCGACAGGTGTTAATCAGCCCCAGCATTTT. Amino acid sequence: CATSDSTGVNQPQHF.

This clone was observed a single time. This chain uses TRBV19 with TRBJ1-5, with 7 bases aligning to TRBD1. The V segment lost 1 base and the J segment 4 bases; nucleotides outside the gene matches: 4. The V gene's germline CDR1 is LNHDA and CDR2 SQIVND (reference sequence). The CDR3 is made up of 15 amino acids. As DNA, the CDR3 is TGTGCCAGTAGTATAGTAAGGGACAGAAATCAGCCCCAGCATTTT. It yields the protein CASSIVRDRNQPQHF.

The CDR3 sequence: CATNTGVTDTQYF. CDR3 sequence (DNA): TGTGCCACCAACACAGGGGTAACAGATACGCAGTATTTT. The V gene is TRBV24-1, the J gene TRBJ2-3; 7 bases are shared with TRBD1. Trimming cost V 8 bases and J 3 bases; bases outside gene matches: 4. The CDR3 is 13 residues long. Germline CDR1 and CDR2: KGHDR and SFDVKD.

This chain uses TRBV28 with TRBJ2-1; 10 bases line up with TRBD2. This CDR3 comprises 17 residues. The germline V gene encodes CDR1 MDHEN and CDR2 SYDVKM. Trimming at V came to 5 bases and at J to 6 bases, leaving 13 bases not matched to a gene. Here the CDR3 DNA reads TGTGCCAGCAGTCTTGGACTAGCGGACGTTAGGGGCAATGAGCAGTTCTTC. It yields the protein CASSLGLADVRGNEQFF.

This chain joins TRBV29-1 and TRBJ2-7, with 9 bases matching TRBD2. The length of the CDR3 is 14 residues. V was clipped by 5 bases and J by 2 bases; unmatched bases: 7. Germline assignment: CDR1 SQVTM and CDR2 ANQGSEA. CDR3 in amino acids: CSVTTSGHPYEQYF. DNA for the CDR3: TGCAGCGTTACGACTAGCGGACACCCCTACGAGCAGTACTTC.

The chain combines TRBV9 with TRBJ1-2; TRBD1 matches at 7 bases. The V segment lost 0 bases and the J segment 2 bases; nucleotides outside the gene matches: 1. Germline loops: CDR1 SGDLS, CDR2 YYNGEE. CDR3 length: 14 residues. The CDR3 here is CASSVGTGNYGYTF. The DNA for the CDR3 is TGTGCCAGCAGCGTAGGGACAGGAAACTATGGCTACACCTTC.

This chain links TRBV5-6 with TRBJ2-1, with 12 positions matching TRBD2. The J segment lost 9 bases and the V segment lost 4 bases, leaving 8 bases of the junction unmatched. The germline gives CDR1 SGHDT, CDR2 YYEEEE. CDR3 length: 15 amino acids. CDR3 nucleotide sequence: TGTGCCAGCAGCGATGGACTAGCGGGACGTATTGAGCAGTTCTTC. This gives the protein CASSDGLAGRIEQFF.

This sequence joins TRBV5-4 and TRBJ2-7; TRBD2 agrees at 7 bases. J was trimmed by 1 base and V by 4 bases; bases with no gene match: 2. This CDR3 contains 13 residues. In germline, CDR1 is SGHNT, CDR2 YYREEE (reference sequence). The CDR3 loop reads CASSAGLSYEQYF. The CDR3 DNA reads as TGTGCCAGCAGCGCGGGACTATCCTACGAGCAGTACTTC.

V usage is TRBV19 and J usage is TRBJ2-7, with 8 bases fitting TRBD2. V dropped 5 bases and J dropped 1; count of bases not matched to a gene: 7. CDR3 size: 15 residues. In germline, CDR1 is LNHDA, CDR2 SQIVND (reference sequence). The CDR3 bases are TGTGCCAGTAGTCCGGGGGGGTTGAGGTCCTACGAGCAGTACTTC. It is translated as CASSPGGLRSYEQYF.

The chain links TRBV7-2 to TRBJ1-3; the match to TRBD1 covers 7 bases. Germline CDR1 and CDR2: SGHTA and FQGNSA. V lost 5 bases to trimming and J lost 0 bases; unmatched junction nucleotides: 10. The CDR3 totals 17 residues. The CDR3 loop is CASSPSQGSFSGNTIYF. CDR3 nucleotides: TGTGCCAGCAGCCCCTCACAGGGGTCCTTCTCTGGAAACACCATATATTTT.

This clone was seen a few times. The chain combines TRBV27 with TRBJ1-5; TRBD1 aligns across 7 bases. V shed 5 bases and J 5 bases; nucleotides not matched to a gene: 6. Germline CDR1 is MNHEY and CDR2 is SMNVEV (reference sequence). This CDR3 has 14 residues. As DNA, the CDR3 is TGTGCCAGCAGTGCCAGGGGGATGCATCAGCCCCAGCATTTT. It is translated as CASSARGMHQPQHF.

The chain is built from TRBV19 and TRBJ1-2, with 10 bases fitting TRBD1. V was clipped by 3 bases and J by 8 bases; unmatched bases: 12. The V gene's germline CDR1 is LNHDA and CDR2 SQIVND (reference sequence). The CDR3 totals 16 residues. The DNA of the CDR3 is TGTGCCAGTAGTATTATGTCGGTGACAGGGGGCGCCGGCTACACCTTC. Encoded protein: CASSIMSVTGGAGYTF.

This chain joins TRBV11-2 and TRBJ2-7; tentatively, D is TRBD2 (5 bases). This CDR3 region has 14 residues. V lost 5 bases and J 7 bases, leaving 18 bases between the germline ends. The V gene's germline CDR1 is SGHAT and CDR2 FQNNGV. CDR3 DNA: TGTGCCAGCAGCCCCAGGACTGGGAGTGTAGAGCAGTACTTC. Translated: CASSPRTGSVEQYF.

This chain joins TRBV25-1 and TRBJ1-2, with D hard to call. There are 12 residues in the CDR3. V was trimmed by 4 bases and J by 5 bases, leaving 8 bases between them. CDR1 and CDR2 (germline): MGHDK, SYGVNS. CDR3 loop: CASSGGDYGYTF. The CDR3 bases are TGTGCCAGCAGTGGGGGAGATTATGGCTACACCTTC.